This T cell receptor beta chain was documented in a study of blood T cell repertoires in COVID-19. Seattle enrolled patients during active infection and tracked them longitudinally. This table comes from immunoSEQ multiplex PCR, and its TCRdb copy is limited to in-frame clones, with some not included. The sample shows about 120,000 clones, around 82% of them seen only once. Trimming removed 4 bases at V and 6 bases at J, with 11 bases between. The CDR3 runs to 13 residues. The clonotype was recovered from a man aged 25-45 years with COVID-19, enrolled during active disease. The J gene is TRBJ2-3, the V gene TRBV12-3 or TRBV12-4; maybe TRBD2 (5 bases). Sequencing was done on a sample of peripheral blood. Written as DNA, the CDR3 is TGTGCCAGCAGTTACGGGGTTTCCGATACGCAGTATTTT. Encoded protein: CASSYGVSDTQYF.